This T cell receptor (beta chain) originates from a study of T cells in Graves' hyperthyroidism and ophthalmopathy. Study-level findings and limits: Blood held most thyroid clonotypes expanded above 0.001 frequency. Ophthalmopathy prediction by the model preceded onset by a median about 6.3 months.

Exclusion of a patient resulted from uncontrolled infection, other autoimmune disease, pregnancy or lactation. Diagnoses were established using clinical symptoms, serum thyroxine and TRAb, thyroid ultrasound and orbital computed tomography. Using RNA transcripts as the source, TCR beta CDR3 regions were amplified. A set of HTBI primers served as the primers for a first-round RT-PCR of the TCR CDR3. TCRdb re-called the multiplex PCR reads with MiXCR, one entry per CDR3 protein. The sample lists about 290,000 distinct CDR3 sequences; roughly 13% were seen once. V was shortened by 4 bases and J by 5 bases, with 10 bases between the two germline ends. The CDR3 sequence is 13 residues long. CDR1 and CDR2 (germline): SNHLY, FYNNEI. Regarding this clonotype: Its specificity is not known.

Sequences were obtained from blood. The J gene is TRBJ2-3, the V gene TRBV2, with unresolved D. This sequence originates from a woman aged 40 to 49 with Graves' hyperthyroidism. DNA of the CDR3: TGTGCCAGCAGTGCCCGACGGGTAGATACGCAGTATTTT. Its protein is CASSARRVDTQYF.